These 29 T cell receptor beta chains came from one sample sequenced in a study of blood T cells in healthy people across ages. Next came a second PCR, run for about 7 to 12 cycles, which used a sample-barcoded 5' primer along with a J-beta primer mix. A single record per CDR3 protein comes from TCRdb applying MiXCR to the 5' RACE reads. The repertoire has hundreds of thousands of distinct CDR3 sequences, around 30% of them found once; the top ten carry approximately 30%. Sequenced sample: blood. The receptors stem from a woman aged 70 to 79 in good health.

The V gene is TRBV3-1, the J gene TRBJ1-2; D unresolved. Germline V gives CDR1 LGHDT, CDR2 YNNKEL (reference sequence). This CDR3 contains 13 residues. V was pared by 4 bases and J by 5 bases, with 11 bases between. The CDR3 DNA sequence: TGTGCCAGCAGCCCCCTCAGAGGGTATGGCTACACCTTC. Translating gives CASSPLRGYGYTF.

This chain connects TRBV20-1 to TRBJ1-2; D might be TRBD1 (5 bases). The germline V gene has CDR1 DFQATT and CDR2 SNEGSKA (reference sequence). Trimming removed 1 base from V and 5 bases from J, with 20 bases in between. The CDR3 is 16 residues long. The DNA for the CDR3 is TGCAGTGCTAGAGGTCAGGGCAGACTCAAAGGGTATGGCTACACCTTC. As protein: CSARGQGRLKGYGYTF.

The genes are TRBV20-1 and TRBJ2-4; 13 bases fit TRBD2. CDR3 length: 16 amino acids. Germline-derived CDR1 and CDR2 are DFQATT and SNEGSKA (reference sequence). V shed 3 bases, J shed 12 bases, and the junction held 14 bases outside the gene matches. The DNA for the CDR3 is TGCAGTGCTAGCTTAGAACCGGGACTAGCGGGAACCTCTCAGTACTTC. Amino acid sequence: CSASLEPGLAGTSQYF.

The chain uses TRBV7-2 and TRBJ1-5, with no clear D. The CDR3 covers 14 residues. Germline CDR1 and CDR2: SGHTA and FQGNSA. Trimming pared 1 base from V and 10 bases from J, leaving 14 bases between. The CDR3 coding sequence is TGTGCCAGCAGCTTAGATACTGCGTCTCCCCCCCAGCATTTT. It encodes CASSLDTASPPQHF.

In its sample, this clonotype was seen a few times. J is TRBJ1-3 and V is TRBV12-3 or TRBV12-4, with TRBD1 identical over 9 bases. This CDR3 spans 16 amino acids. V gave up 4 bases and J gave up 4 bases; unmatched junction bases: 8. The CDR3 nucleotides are TGTGCCAGCAGTTCGTCACAGGGGGCGTTGGGAAACACCATATATTTT. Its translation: CASSSSQGALGNTIYF.

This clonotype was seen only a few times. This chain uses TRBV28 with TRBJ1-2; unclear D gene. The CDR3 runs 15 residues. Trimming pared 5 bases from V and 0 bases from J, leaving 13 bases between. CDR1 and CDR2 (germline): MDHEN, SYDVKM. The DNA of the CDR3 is TGTGCCAGCAGTCGGGTGGGTGAGACTAACTATGGCTACACCTTC. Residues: CASSRVGETNYGYTF.

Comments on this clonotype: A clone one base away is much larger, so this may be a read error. CDR3 sequence: CSAPSGATNVKLFF. In DNA form, the CDR3 reads TGCAGTGCTCCCTCCGGAGCAACTAATGTAAAACTGTTTTTT. The chain has TRBV20-1 and TRBJ1-4; D not resolved. CDR1 and CDR2 (germline): DFQATT, SNEGSKA (reference sequence). The length of the CDR3 is 14 residues.

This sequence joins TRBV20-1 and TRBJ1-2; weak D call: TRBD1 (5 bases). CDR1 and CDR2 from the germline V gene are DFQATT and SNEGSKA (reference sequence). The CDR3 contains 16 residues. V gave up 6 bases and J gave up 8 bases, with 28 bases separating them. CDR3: CSAVQNYFRVVGGYTF. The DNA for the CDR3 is TGCAGTGCCGTCCAAAACTATTTCAGGGTGGTGGGAGGCTACACCTTC.

The DNA for the CDR3 is TGTGCCAGCAGCCGCCTTGGGACAGGGGGCGACAATGAGCAGTTCTTC. This sequence encodes CASSRLGTGGDNEQFF. The chain links TRBV7-3 to TRBJ2-5; 12 nucleotides match TRBD1. Near its end, the DNA agrees better with TRBJ2-1, so the J call may be wrong. Germline V lookup: CDR1 SGHTA, CDR2 FQGTGA. This CDR3 has 16 residues.

CDR3 nucleotides: TGCAGTGCTAGAGTACCTACCTACGAGCAGTACTTC. Protein sequence: CSARVPTYEQYF. The gene calls are TRBV20-1 and TRBJ2-7; D ambiguous. Germline CDR1 reads DFQATT; CDR2 reads SNEGSKA (reference sequence). V was shortened by 1 base and J by 2 bases, with 6 bases between the two germline ends. The CDR3 consists of 12 residues.

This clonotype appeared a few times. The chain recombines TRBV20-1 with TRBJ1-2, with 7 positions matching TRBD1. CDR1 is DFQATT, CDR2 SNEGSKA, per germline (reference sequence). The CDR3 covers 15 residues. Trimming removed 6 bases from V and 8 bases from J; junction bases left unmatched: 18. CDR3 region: CSAPGGPYSVAGYTF. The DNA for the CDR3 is TGCAGTGCGCCAGGGGGACCATATTCCGTAGCAGGCTACACCTTC.

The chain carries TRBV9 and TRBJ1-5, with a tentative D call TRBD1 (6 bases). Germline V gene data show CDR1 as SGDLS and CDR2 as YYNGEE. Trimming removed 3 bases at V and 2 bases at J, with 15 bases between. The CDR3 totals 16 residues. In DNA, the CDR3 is TGTGCCAGCAGCGCGGCCTCAGGGGCTGGCAATCAGCCCCAGCATTTT. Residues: CASSAASGAGNQPQHF.

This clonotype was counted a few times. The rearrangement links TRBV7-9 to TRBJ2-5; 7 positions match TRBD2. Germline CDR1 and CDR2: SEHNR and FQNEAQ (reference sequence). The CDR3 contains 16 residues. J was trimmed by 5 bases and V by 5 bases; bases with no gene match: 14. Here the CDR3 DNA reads TGTGCCAGCAGCCCAAGCGTTTTGGGAGGGTCGGAGACCCAGTACTTC. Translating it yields CASSPSVLGGSETQYF.

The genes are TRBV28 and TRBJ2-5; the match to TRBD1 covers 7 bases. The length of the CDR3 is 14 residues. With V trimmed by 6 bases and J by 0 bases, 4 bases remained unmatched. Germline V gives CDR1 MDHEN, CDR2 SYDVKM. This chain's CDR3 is CASRSGQNQETQYF. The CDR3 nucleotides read TGTGCCAGCAGATCGGGACAGAACCAAGAGACCCAGTACTTC. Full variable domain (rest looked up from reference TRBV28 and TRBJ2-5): DVKVTQSSRYLVKRTGEKVFLECVQDMDHENMFWYRQDPGLGLRLIYFSYDVKMKEKGDIPEGYSVSREKKERFSLILESASTNQTSMYLCASRSGQNQETQYFGPGTRLLVL.

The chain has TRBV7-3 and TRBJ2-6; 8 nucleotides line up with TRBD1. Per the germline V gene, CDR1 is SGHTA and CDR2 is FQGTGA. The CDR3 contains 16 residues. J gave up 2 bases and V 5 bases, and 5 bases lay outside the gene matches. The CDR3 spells CASSPRTGPGANVLTF. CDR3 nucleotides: TGTGCCAGCAGCCCCCGGACAGGGCCTGGGGCCAACGTCCTGACTTTC.

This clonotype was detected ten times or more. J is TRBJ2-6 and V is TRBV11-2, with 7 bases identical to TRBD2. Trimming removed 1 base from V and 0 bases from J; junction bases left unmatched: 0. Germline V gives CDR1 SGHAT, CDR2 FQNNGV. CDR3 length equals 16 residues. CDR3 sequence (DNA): TGTGCCAGCAGCTTAGGCGGGAGCTCTGGGGCCAACGTCCTGACTTTC. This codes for CASSLGGSSGANVLTF.

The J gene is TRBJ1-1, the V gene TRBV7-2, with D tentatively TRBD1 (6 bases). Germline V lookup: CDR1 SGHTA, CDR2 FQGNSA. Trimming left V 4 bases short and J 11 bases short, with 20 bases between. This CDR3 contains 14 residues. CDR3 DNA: TGTGCCAGCAGCTCCCGCGCGGACAGCGGTGGGGCTTTCTTT. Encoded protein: CASSSRADSGGAFF.

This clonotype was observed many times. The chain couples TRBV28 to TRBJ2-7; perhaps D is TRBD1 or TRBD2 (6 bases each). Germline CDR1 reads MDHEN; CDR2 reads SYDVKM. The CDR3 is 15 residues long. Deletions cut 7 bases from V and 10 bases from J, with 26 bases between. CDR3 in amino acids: CASTLGGSPGAVQYF. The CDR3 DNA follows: TGTGCCAGCACCCTCGGGGGTAGCCCAGGGGCCGTTCAGTACTTC.

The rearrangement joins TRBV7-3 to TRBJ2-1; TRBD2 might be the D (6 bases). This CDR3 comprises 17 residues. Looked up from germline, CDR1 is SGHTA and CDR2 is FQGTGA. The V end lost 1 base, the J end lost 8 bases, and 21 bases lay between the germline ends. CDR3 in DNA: TGTGCCAGCAGCTTAATTGGACGGGTCCGGGAGATTGATGAGCAGTTCTTC. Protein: CASSLIGRVREIDEQFF.

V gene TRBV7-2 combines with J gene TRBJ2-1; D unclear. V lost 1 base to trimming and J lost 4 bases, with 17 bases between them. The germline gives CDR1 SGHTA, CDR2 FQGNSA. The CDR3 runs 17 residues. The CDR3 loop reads CASSLGRTHPNYNEQFF. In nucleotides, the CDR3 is TGTGCCAGCAGCTTAGGTAGGACGCATCCAAATTACAATGAGCAGTTCTTC.

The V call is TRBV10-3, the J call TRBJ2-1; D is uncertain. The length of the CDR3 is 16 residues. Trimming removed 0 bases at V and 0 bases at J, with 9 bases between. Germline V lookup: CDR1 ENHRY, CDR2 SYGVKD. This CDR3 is CAISESGVSSYNEQFF. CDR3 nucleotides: TGTGCCATCAGTGAGTCTGGCGTCAGCTCCTACAATGAGCAGTTCTTC.

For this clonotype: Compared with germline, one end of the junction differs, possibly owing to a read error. CDR3 sequence: CASCLSDEKLFF. CDR3 DNA sequence: TGTGCCAGCTGTTTGTCAGATGAAAAACTGTTTTTT. This chain joins TRBV28 and TRBJ1-4, with unresolved D. This CDR3 has 12 amino acids. Germline CDR1 and CDR2: MDHEN and SYDVKM. Together with reference TRBV28 and TRBJ1-4, the CDR3 gives the full variable domain: DVKVTQSSRYLVKRTGEKVFLECVQDMDHENMFWYRQDPGLGLRLIYFSYDVKMKEKGDIPEGYSVSREKKERFSLILESASTNQTSMYLCASCLSDEKLFFGSGTQLSVL.

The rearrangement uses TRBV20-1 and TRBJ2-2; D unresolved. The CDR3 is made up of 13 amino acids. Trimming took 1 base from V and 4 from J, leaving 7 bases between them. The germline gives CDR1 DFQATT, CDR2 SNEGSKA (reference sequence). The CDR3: CSARGWATGELFF. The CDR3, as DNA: TGCAGTGCTAGAGGTTGGGCCACCGGGGAGCTGTTTTTT.

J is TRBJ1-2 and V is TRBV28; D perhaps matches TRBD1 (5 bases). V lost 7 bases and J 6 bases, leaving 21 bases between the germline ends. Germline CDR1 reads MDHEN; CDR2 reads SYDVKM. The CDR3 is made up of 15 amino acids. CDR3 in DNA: TGTGCCAGCAATATCCCGAACGGGGGGAACGATGGCTACACCTTC. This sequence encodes CASNIPNGGNDGYTF.

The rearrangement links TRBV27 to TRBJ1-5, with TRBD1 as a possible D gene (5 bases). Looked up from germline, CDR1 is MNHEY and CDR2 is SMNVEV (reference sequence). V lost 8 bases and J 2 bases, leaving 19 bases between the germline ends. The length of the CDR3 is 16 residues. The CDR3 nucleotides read TGTGCCAGCGGCCGCAGGGTCGAGGAGGGCAATCAGCCCCAGCATTTT. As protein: CASGRRVEEGNQPQHF.

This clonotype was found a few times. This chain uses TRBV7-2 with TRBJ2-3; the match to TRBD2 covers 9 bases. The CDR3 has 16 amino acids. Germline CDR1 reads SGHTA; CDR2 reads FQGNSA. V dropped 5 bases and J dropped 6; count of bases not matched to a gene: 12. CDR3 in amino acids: CASSPQGGRGWDTQYF. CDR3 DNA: TGTGCCAGCAGCCCCCAAGGCGGGAGGGGTTGGGATACGCAGTATTTT.

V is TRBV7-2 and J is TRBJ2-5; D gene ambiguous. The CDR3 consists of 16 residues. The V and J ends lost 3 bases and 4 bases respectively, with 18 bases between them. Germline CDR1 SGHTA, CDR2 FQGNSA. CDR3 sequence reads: CASSFSAVAGRETQYF. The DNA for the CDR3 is TGTGCCAGCAGCTTTTCCGCCGTGGCAGGACGAGAGACCCAGTACTTC.

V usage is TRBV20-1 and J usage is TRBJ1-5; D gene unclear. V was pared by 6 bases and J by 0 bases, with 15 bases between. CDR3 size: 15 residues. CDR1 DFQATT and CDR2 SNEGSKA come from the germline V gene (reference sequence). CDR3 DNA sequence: TGCAGTGCAACGAACGGGGAATATAGCAATCAGCCCCAGCATTTT. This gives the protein CSATNGEYSNQPQHF.

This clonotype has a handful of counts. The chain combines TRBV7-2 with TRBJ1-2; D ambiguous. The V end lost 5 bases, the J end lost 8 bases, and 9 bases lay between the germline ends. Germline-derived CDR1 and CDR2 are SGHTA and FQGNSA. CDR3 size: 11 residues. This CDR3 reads CASSNMGGYTF. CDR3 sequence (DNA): TGTGCCAGCAGCAACATGGGGGGCTACACCTTC. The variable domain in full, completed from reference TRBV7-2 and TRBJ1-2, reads GAGVSQSPSNKVTEKGKDVELRCDPISGHTALYWYRQSLGQGLEFLIYFQGNSAPDKSGLPSDRFSAERTGGSVSTLTIQRTQQEDSAVYLCASSNMGGYTFGSGTRLTVV.